These 18 T cell receptor beta chains came from one sample sequenced in a study of blood T cells in healthy people across ages. Through a sample-barcoded 5' primer and a J-beta primer mix, a second PCR was run for 7 to 11 cycles. TCRdb redid the calling of the 5' RACE reads with MiXCR, one entry per CDR3 protein. The data contain about 770,000 distinct CDR3 sequences, about 42% of them singletons. Sequencing was done on a sample of blood. All receptors derive from a man in his 60s in good health.

V usage is TRBV20-1 and J usage is TRBJ2-5; D uncertain. This CDR3 has 13 amino acids. Trimming pared 2 bases from V and 2 bases from J, leaving 9 bases between. CDR1 is DFQATT, CDR2 SNEGSKA, per germline (reference sequence). CDR3 in DNA: TGCAGTGCTAGATACTTTCAGCAAGAGACCCAGTACTTC. Its protein is CSARYFQQETQYF.

This chain's CDR3 is CASSEVTGATYEQYF. CDR3 nucleotides: TGTGCCAGCAGTGAAGTTACAGGGGCCACCTACGAGCAGTACTTC. This chain joins TRBV2 and TRBJ2-7; TRBD1 agrees at 7 bases. The germline V gene has CDR1 SNHLY and CDR2 FYNNEI. Losses at the gene ends were 1 base for V and 2 bases for J; bases not matched to a gene: 5. The CDR3 contains 15 residues.

The chain has TRBV30 and TRBJ2-7, with TRBD2 as a possible D gene (7 bases). Gene TRBJ2-5 matches the end of the DNA better, so the J call may be wrong. The CDR3 totals 14 residues. Germline-derived CDR1 and CDR2 are GTSNPN and SVGIG (reference sequence). CDR3 bases: TGTGCCTGGAGTGTTGGGGGGGGGCCAGAGACCCAGTACTTC. It codes for CAWSVGGGPETQYF.

This clonotype was seen only a few times. This chain joins TRBV20-1 and TRBJ2-3; no reliable D call. Trimming left V 4 bases short and J 1 base short, with 15 bases between. This CDR3 spans 15 amino acids. Looked up from germline, CDR1 is DFQATT and CDR2 is SNEGSKA (reference sequence). The CDR3 is CSANPLTGGTDTQYF. CDR3 DNA: TGCAGTGCTAACCCCTTAACGGGTGGCACAGATACGCAGTATTTT.

This clonotype was found a few times. The rearrangement uses TRBV7-2 and TRBJ2-7; weak D call: TRBD2 (6 bases). Trimming left V 5 bases short and J 2 bases short, with 16 bases between. Germline V gives CDR1 SGHTA, CDR2 FQGNSA. This CDR3 is 15 amino acids long. The CDR3 spells CASSPRAGGAYEQYF. The DNA of the CDR3 is TGTGCCAGCAGCCCCCGAGCGGGTGGGGCCTACGAGCAGTACTTC.

The V and J genes are TRBV20-1 and TRBJ2-1; 8 nucleotides agree with TRBD2. The closer fit of TRBJ2-7 to the DNA end suggests the J call may be wrong. The germline CDR1 and CDR2 sequences are DFQATT and SNEGSKA (reference sequence). The CDR3 loop spans 14 amino acids. The CDR3 sequence is CSAPGVAGYNEQYF. The CDR3 DNA follows: TGCAGTGCTCCCGGGGTAGCGGGATACAATGAGCAGTACTTC.

The CDR3 region has the DNA TGCGCCAGCAGCTTGGAAGGGAGGAATGAGCAGTTCTTC. Its protein product is CASSLEGRNEQFF. The rearrangement links TRBV5-1 to TRBJ2-1, with D tentatively TRBD2 (6 bases). The CDR3 extends over 13 amino acids. V shed 0 bases and J shed 7 bases, with 8 bases lying between them. The germline V gene has CDR1 SGHRS and CDR2 YFSETQ.

This clonotype has only a few counts. The chain recombines TRBV29-1 with TRBJ1-1; 7 nucleotides match TRBD1. The CDR3 has 13 residues. V shed 5 bases, J shed 2 bases, and the junction held 5 bases outside the gene matches. Germline V lookup: CDR1 SQVTM, CDR2 ANQGSEA. The CDR3 nucleotides are TGCAGCGTTACAGGGGCGGTAAACACTGAAGCTTTCTTT. As protein: CSVTGAVNTEAFF.

The chain couples TRBV15 to TRBJ2-7; 11 nucleotides match TRBD1. CDR1 LNHNV and CDR2 YYDKDF come from the germline V gene (reference sequence). The CDR3 has 14 residues. With V trimmed by 8 bases and J by 7 bases, 10 bases remained unmatched. The CDR3 coding sequence is TGTGCCACCTCCCGGGACAGGGGGTTCAATGAGCAGTACTTC. Translating gives CATSRDRGFNEQYF. Drawing the rest from reference TRBV15 and TRBJ2-7, the complete variable domain is DAMVIQNPRYQVTQFGKPVTLSCSQTLNHNVMYWYQQKSSQAPKLLFHYYDKDFNNEADTPDNFQSRRPNTSFCFLDIRSPGLGDTAMYLCATSRDRGFNEQYFGPGTRLTVT.

The gene calls are TRBV6-2 or TRBV6-3 and TRBJ1-2; D not certain. Germline assignment: CDR1 MNHEY and CDR2 SVGEGT. The CDR3 covers 12 residues. The ends were cut back, 7 bases at V and 7 bases at J, with 13 bases in the middle. The CDR3 DNA reads as TGTGCCAGCAACCAACTCCGGGGTGGCTACACCTTC. It encodes CASNQLRGGYTF.

Comments on this clonotype: This may be a read error: a much more frequent sequence differs by one nucleotide. The V call is TRBV20-1, the J call TRBJ1-4; D not certain. V was cut by 3 bases and J by 0 bases, with 11 bases left in between. The CDR3 is 15 amino acids. CDR1 and CDR2 from the germline V gene are DFQATT and SNEGSKA (reference sequence). Written as DNA, the CDR3 is TGCAGTGCTAGCCTGGCAGCATCAACTAATGAAAAACTGTTTTTT. Its translation: CSASLAASTNEKLFF.

Notes on this clonotype: A much larger clone is a single base away; this may be a read error. This rearrangement joins TRBV5-1 to TRBJ2-7; D remains ambiguous. Germline V gene sequence: CDR1 SGHRS, CDR2 YFSETQ. Trimming removed 3 bases from V and 3 bases from J, with 13 bases in between. The CDR3 contains 14 residues. CDR3 sequence reads: CASSSEQNNYEQYF. CDR3 in DNA: TGCGCCAGCAGCTCGGAACAGAATAACTACGAGCAGTACTTC. The variable domain in full, with the rest retrieved from reference TRBV5-1 and TRBJ2-7, is KAGVTQTPRYLIKTRGQQVTLSCSPISGHRSVSWYQQTPGQGLQFLFEYFSETQRNKGNFPGRFSGRQFSNSRSEMNVSTLELGDSALYLCASSSEQNNYEQYFGPGTRLTVT.

The V and J genes are TRBV28 and TRBJ2-4; 7 bases match TRBD1. The J call is doubtful: the DNA matches TRBJ2-5 better. Germline CDR1 and CDR2: MDHEN and SYDVKM. The CDR3 is made up of 15 amino acids. The CDR3 region is CASSHPRQGSETQYF. The CDR3 DNA reads as TGTGCCAGCAGTCACCCCCGACAGGGTTCGGAGACCCAGTACTTC.

The rearrangement uses TRBV27 and TRBJ1-4; D uncertain. This CDR3 has 12 residues. Germline loops: CDR1 MNHEY, CDR2 SMNVEV (reference sequence). The V gene lost 7 bases and the J gene lost 5 bases, with 8 bases spanning the gap. Here the CDR3 DNA reads TGTGCCAGCAAAACCGGGAATGAAAAACTGTTTTTT. It yields the protein CASKTGNEKLFF.

The chain links TRBV15 to TRBJ1-2; D unresolved. The V end lost 3 bases, the J end lost 4 bases, and 15 bases lay between the germline ends. This CDR3 contains 15 residues. From germline, CDR1 is LNHNV and CDR2 YYDKDF (reference sequence). The CDR3 here is CATSSLNEGPYGYTF. The DNA of the CDR3 is TGTGCCACCAGCAGCCTAAATGAAGGCCCCTATGGCTACACCTTC.

This clonotype was counted a few times. The rearrangement links TRBV4-3 to TRBJ1-4; D is ambiguous. Per germline, CDR1 LGHNA and CDR2 YSLEER. CDR3 length equals 15 residues. V shed 2 bases and J shed 0 bases, with 7 bases lying between them. CDR3 loop: CASSQSVATNEKLFF. The CDR3 DNA sequence: TGCGCCAGCAGCCAATCAGTTGCAACTAATGAAAAACTGTTTTTT.

The chain joins TRBV5-5 to TRBJ2-7; perhaps TRBD2 as D (5 bases). Germline V gene sequence: CDR1 SGHKS, CDR2 YYEKEE (reference sequence). Trimming pared 4 bases from V and 2 bases from J, leaving 13 bases between. The CDR3 covers 14 residues. The CDR3 loop is CASSPLGLPYEQYF. The DNA of the CDR3 is TGTGCCAGCAGCCCACTAGGGCTTCCCTACGAGCAGTACTTC.

The V call is TRBV27, the J call TRBJ1-5; the match to TRBD1 covers 12 bases. J was trimmed by 15 bases and V by 6 bases; bases with no gene match: 15. The V gene's germline CDR1 is MNHEY and CDR2 SMNVEV (reference sequence). The length of the CDR3 is 15 residues. In DNA form, the CDR3 reads TGTGCCAGCAGCAAAACGGGACAGGGGGCCTCCCTACCGCATTTT. Translation gives CASSKTGQGASLPHF.